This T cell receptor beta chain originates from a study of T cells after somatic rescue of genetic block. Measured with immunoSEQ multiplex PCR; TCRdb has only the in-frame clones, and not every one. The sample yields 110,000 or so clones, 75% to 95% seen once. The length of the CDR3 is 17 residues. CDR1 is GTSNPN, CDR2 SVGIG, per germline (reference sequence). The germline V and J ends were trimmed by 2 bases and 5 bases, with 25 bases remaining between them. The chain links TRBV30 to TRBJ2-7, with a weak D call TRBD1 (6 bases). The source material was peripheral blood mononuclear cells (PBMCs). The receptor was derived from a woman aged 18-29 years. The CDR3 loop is CAWSRYSGTPEANEQYF. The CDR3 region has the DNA TGTGCCTGGAGTCGTTATTCCGGGACACCCGAGGCGAACGAGCAGTACTTC.